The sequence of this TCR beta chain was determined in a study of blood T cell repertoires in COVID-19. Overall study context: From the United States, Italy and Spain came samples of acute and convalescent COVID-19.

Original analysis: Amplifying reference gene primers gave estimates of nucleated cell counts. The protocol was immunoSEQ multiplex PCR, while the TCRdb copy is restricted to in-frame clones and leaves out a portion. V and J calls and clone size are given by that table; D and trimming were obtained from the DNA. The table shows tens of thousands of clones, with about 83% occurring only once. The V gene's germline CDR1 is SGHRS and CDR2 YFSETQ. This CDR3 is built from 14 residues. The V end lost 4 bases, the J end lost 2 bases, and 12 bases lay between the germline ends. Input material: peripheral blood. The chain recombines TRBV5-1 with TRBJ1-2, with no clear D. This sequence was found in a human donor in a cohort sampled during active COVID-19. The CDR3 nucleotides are TGCGCCAGCAGCGCAGGCACTTCAAACTATGGCTACACCTTC. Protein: CASSAGTSNYGYTF.